What follows describes a single T cell receptor beta chain. These data originate in a study of blood T cell repertoires in COVID-19. Looking at the study overall: The United States, Italy and Spain provided the acute and convalescent COVID-19 samples. From T cells, B-cell-depleted T cells, or PBMCs came the material, which was cDNA or gDNA.

Authors' analysis steps: Reference gene primer amplification gave estimated nucleated cell counts. Some clones are missing from TCRdb's copy, which holds only in-frame ones; the method was immunoSEQ multiplex PCR. V and J calls plus clone size are reproduced from that table; the DNA served to infer D and trimming. The sample lists 55,000 to 80,000 clones; 74% were seen once. This receptor was obtained from a woman aged 80 or older with acute or convalescent COVID-19. Sequenced sample: peripheral blood.

As DNA, the CDR3 is TGCAGTGCTAGAGCGGGGTACGAGCAGTACTTC. Amino acid sequence: CSARAGYEQYF. The chain has TRBV20-1 and TRBJ2-7, with D perhaps matching TRBD2 (5 bases). Germline-derived CDR1 and CDR2 are DFQATT and SNEGSKA (reference sequence). V dropped 1 base and J dropped 4 bases, with 5 bases sitting between them. There are 11 residues in the CDR3.